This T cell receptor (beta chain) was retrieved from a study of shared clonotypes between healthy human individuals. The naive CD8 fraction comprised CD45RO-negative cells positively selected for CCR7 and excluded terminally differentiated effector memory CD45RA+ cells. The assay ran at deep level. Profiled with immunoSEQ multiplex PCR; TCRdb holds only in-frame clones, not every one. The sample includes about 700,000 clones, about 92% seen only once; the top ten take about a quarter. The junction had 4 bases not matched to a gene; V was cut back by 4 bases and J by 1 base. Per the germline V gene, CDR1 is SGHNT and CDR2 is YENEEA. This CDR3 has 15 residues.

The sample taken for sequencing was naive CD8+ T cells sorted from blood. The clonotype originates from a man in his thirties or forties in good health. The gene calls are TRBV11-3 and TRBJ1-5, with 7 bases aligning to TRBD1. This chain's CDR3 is CASSSGQLSNQPQHF. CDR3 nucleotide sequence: TGTGCCAGCAGCTCGGGACAGTTAAGCAATCAGCCCCAGCATTTT.